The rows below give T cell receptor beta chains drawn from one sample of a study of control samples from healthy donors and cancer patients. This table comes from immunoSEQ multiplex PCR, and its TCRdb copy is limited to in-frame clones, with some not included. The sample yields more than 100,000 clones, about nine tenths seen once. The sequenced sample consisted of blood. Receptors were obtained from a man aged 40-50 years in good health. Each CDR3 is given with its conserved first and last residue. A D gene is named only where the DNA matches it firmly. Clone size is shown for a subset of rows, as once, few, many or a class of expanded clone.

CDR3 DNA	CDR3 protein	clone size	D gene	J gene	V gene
TGTGCCAGCAGTTACATAGGGTCGACAGATACGCAGTATTTT	CASSYIGSTDTQYF	.	.	TRBJ2-3	TRBV6-2/TRBV6-3
TGTGCCAGCAGTGATGACAGGGCGTATGGCTACACCTTC	CASSDDRAYGYTF	.	TRBD1	TRBJ1-2	TRBV2
TGTGCCAGCAGTTACAAGCTTGGACAGGGTTCGAGCACAGATACGCAGTATTTT	CASSYKLGQGSSTDTQYF	.	TRBD1	TRBJ2-3	TRBV6-2/TRBV6-3
TGTGCCAGCAGTTTACTAAACACCATATATTTT	CASSLLNTIYF	.	.	TRBJ1-3	TRBV12-3/TRBV12-4
TGTGCCAGCAGTGGGAAGGTTGGTCAGCCCCAGCATTTT	CASSGKVGQPQHF	.	.	TRBJ1-5	TRBV25-1
TGTGCCAGCAGTTTTGGGCAGGGGGCTCTCGCGGGTACTGAAGCTTTCTTT	CASSFGQGALAGTEAFF	.	TRBD1	TRBJ1-1	TRBV27
TGCGCCAGCAGCCAAAGATCAGGGGCCGGAAACACCATATATTTT	CASSQRSGAGNTIYF	.	.	TRBJ1-3	TRBV4-3
TGTGCCAGCGGCGGCGGCCGCGGGACCCAGTACTTC	CASGGGRGTQYF	.	.	TRBJ2-5	TRBV2
TGTGCCTGGAGTGTACAAGGGAACACTGAAGCTTTCTTT	CAWSVQGNTEAFF	.	.	TRBJ1-1	TRBV30
TGTGCCAGCAGTTTCACAGATACGCAGTATTTT	CASSFTDTQYF	.	.	TRBJ2-3	TRBV12-3/TRBV12-4
TGTGCCAGCAGCTCCTTCCTAGCGGGGGTAGAGACCCAGTACTTC	CASSSFLAGVETQYF	.	TRBD2	TRBJ2-5	TRBV5-4
TGTGCCAGCAGCGTCTGGGGACTAGCGGGGTCCACAGATACGCAGTATTTT	CASSVWGLAGSTDTQYF	.	TRBD2	TRBJ2-3	TRBV5-8
TGTGCCAGCAGCTCGGGCCCATATGAAGCTTTCTTT	CASSSGPYEAFF	once	.	TRBJ1-1	TRBV13
TGCAGCGTGCACCCGGGCTCCCGGGACACTGAAGCTTTCTTT	CSVHPGSRDTEAFF	.	.	TRBJ1-1	TRBV29-1
TGTGCCATCAGTGAGCGGGGGGGGTATGGCTACACCTTC	CAISERGGYGYTF	.	.	TRBJ1-2	TRBV10-3
TGTGCCTGGAGTGTCACCGAGACCACTGAAGCTTTCTTT	CAWSVTETTEAFF	.	.	TRBJ1-1	TRBV30
TGTGCCAGCAGTTACAATCGACGTGGGGATGAGCAGTTCTTC	CASSYNRRGDEQFF	.	.	TRBJ2-1	TRBV6-2/TRBV6-3
TGTGCCAGCACTCTAGGGAGGGCAGTGAGTGAAAAACTGTTTTTT	CASTLGRAVSEKLFF	few	.	TRBJ1-4	TRBV7-2
TGCAGCGTTCCCGAGACAGGAACCTATGGCTACACCTTC	CSVPETGTYGYTF	.	.	TRBJ1-2	TRBV29-1
TGTGCCACCAGTGACCCAACAGTAGCGAACACCGGGGAGCTGTTTTTT	CATSDPTVANTGELFF	.	.	TRBJ2-2	TRBV24-1
TGTGCCAGCAGCTTAGAAGGTGGGGTAAATACGCAGTATTTT	CASSLEGGVNTQYF	once	.	TRBJ2-3	TRBV13
TGTGCCAGCTCACCACCTGCCGGTACTGAAGCTTTCTTT	CASSPPAGTEAFF	.	.	TRBJ1-1	TRBV18
TGTGCCAGTAGTATCGACCCGGGACGGGCGATCTACGAGCAGTACTTC	CASSIDPGRAIYEQYF	.	.	TRBJ2-7	TRBV19
TGTGCCAGCAGTCCCCCGGGGGCGAACTATGGCTACACCTTC	CASSPPGANYGYTF	once	.	TRBJ1-2	TRBV25-1
TGTGCCAGCAGCGACAGGGGAAGAGCCTACGAGCAGTACTTC	CASSDRGRAYEQYF	.	TRBD1	TRBJ2-7	TRBV6-5
TGTGCCACCAGTGAGGATACTAGTACCGGGGAGCTGTTTTTT	CATSEDTSTGELFF	.	.	TRBJ2-2	TRBV24-1
TGCGCCAGCAGCGGACAGGGAGGAAACACCATATATTTT	CASSGQGGNTIYF	.	TRBD1	TRBJ1-3	TRBV10-2
TGTGCCAGCAGCCCCTTGGCTGGATCTTCTGGGGCCAACGTCCTGACTTTC	CASSPLAGSSGANVLTF	.	.	TRBJ2-6	TRBV5-6
TGTGCCAACCAAGGGGGGGACTCCTATAATTCACCCCTCCACTTT	CANQGGDSYNSPLHF	.	.	TRBJ1-6	TRBV2
TGTGCCAGCAGCCAAGAACTAGCGGGGGGGTATGAGCAGTACTTC	CASSQELAGGYEQYF	.	TRBD2	TRBJ2-7	TRBV4-2
TGTGCCAGCAGTGAGCTCCAGGGGGTGAACATTCAGTACTTC	CASSELQGVNIQYF	.	TRBD1	TRBJ2-4	TRBV6-1
TGTGCCAGCAGCCCTTCCCACGAAACTGAAGCTTTCTTT	CASSPSHETEAFF	once	.	TRBJ1-1	TRBV5-4
TGTGCCAGCAGCTTGATGGCAGATTATAGCAATCAGCCCCAGCATTTT	CASSLMADYSNQPQHF	.	.	TRBJ1-5	TRBV5-6
TGTGCCAGCAGCCAAGAGCAGATTAACACCGGGGAGCTGTTTTTT	CASSQEQINTGELFF	.	.	TRBJ2-2	TRBV14
TGTGCCAGCAGCTTGGCCGTCTCAGCAACTAATGAAAAACTGTTTTTT	CASSLAVSATNEKLFF	.	.	TRBJ1-4	TRBV5-5